Each of the 18 T cell receptor beta chains below was sequenced from the same sample in a study of vaccination and CD4 T cells after COVID-19. An Oncomine TCR Beta short-read assay was used to sequence the DNA from cultured CD4+ T cells. MiXCR, applied by TCRdb to the PCR reads, yields one record per CDR3 protein. Of under 20,000 distinct CDR3 sequences listed, roughly 43% were seen once; the top ten hold around 5.6%. Treatment noted: roughly 10-day PBMC culture with coronavirus spike peptide pools or control peptides (ViraFEST assay). Which antigens these TCRs recognize remains unknown. Sequenced here: CD4+ T cells from blood, cultured in vitro, sampled before SARS-CoV-2 vaccination. The source is a human donor who had recovered from COVID-19.

A few counts support this clonotype. The chain carries TRBV4-2 and TRBJ1-5; D not certain. Between the trimmed V and J ends, which lost 3 bases and 5 bases, there was a span of 17 bases. Germline CDR1 is LGHNA and CDR2 is YNFKEQ. CDR3 length: 16 amino acids. CDR3 in amino acids: CASSHYISNGDQPQHF. The CDR3 DNA sequence: TGTGCCAGCAGCCATTATATCTCTAATGGCGATCAGCCCCAGCATTTT.

The rearrangement links TRBV6-2 or TRBV6-3 to TRBJ1-5, with 7 positions matching TRBD1. CDR1 is MNHEY and CDR2 is SVGEGT in the germline V gene. CDR3 size: 16 residues. J gave up 1 base and V 1 base, and 4 bases lay outside the gene matches. CDR3 in amino acids: CASSYWDSVSNQPQHF. The CDR3 DNA is TGTGCCAGCAGTTACTGGGACAGCGTAAGCAATCAGCCCCAGCATTTT.

This chain connects TRBV19 to TRBJ2-3; a weak D match, TRBD1 (5 bases). There are 15 residues in the CDR3. CDR1 is LNHDA and CDR2 is SQIVND in the germline V gene (reference sequence). Between the trimmed V and J ends, which lost 7 bases and 0 bases, there was a span of 14 bases. CDR3 protein: CASNQGRISTDTQYF. The CDR3 region has the DNA TGTGCCAGTAATCAGGGCAGGATTAGCACAGATACGCAGTATTTT.

This chain connects TRBV7-9 to TRBJ2-5; TRBD1 agrees at 9 bases. The CDR3 sequence is 15 residues long. The V gene's germline CDR1 is SEHNR and CDR2 FQNEAQ (reference sequence). V dropped 1 base and J dropped 4; count of bases not matched to a gene: 4. As DNA, the CDR3 is TGTGCCAGCAGCTTAGAGGGACAGGGCGCAGAGACCCAGTACTTC. Its protein is CASSLEGQGAETQYF. The variable domain in full, completed from reference TRBV7-9 and TRBJ2-5, reads DTGVSQNPRHKITKRGQNVTFRCDPISEHNRLYWYRQTLGQGPEFLTYFQNEAQLEKSRLLSDRFSAERPKGSFSTLEIQRTEQGDSAMYLCASSLEGQGAETQYFGPGTRLLVL.

This clonotype came up a few times. The chain joins TRBV6-2 or TRBV6-3 to TRBJ1-2, with a possible D match to TRBD1 (5 bases). The V gene lost 7 bases and the J gene lost 5 bases, with 11 bases spanning the gap. Germline V gene lookup returns CDR1 MNHEY and CDR2 SVGEGT. The CDR3 runs to 12 residues. This CDR3 reads CASTSGTYGYTF. The CDR3, as DNA: TGTGCCAGCACCTCCGGGACTTATGGCTACACCTTC.

The J gene is TRBJ2-3, the V gene TRBV20-1; D remains ambiguous. The CDR3 totals 14 residues. CDR1 and CDR2 (germline): DFQATT, SNEGSKA (reference sequence). Trimming pared 8 bases from V and 1 base from J, leaving 16 bases between. CDR3: CSSAKAGGTDTQYF. In nucleotides, the CDR3 is TGCAGTTCAGCTAAGGCAGGAGGCACAGATACGCAGTATTTT.

The chain uses TRBV15 and TRBJ1-2, with D uncertain. Trimming removed 1 base from V and 6 bases from J, with 6 bases in between. The CDR3 sequence is 12 residues long. Germline CDR1 is LNHNV and CDR2 is YYDKDF (reference sequence). The CDR3 bases are TGTGCCACCAGCAGAGGCGATGATGGCTACACCTTC. As protein: CATSRGDDGYTF.

The gene calls are TRBV15 and TRBJ2-5; 8 bases fit TRBD2. This CDR3 contains 13 residues. CDR1 LNHNV and CDR2 YYDKDF come from the germline V gene (reference sequence). V was clipped by 7 bases and J by 1 base; unmatched bases: 2. The CDR3 bases are TGTGCCACCAAGCGGGAGAGCCAAGAGACCCAGTACTTC. Translation gives CATKRESQETQYF.

The V call is TRBV7-8, the J call TRBJ1-2; tentatively, D is TRBD1 (5 bases). The CDR3 length is 17 residues. V lost 5 bases to trimming and J lost 2 bases, with 21 bases between them. Germline V CDR1 and CDR2: SGHVS, FQNEAQ. The CDR3 is CASSKEFRAGSNYGYTF. CDR3 nucleotide sequence: TGTGCCAGCAGCAAAGAGTTTCGGGCAGGGTCGAACTATGGCTACACCTTC. Full variable domain (remainder filled in from reference TRBV7-8 and TRBJ1-2): GAGVSQSPRYKVAKRGQDVALRCDPISGHVSLFWYQQALGQGPEFLTYFQNEAQLDKSGLPSDRFFAERPEGSVSTLKIQRTQQEDSAVYLCASSKEFRAGSNYGYTFGSGTRLTVV.

The chain is built from TRBV25-1 and TRBJ1-2, with D possibly being TRBD1 (6 bases). Germline V lookup: CDR1 MGHDK, CDR2 SYGVNS. The V gene lost 6 bases and the J gene lost 8 bases, with 13 bases spanning the gap. CDR3 length: 12 residues. The CDR3 sequence is CASRREGGGYTF. The CDR3 DNA reads TGTGCCAGCAGAAGGGAAGGGGGAGGCTACACCTTC.

The rearrangement uses TRBV2 and TRBJ1-2, with a weak D call TRBD1 (5 bases). The V gene's germline CDR1 is SNHLY and CDR2 FYNNEI. V was clipped by 3 bases and J by 5 bases, with 10 bases between them. CDR3 length: 13 amino acids. DNA of the CDR3: TGTGCCAGCAGTGAGGAGACAGTATATGGCTACACCTTC. Translated, it gives CASSEETVYGYTF.

This clonotype came up a few times. The V call is TRBV27, the J call TRBJ2-5; perhaps TRBD1 as D (6 bases). V was pared by 3 bases and J by 1 base, with 12 bases between. This CDR3 comprises 15 residues. In germline, CDR1 is MNHEY, CDR2 SMNVEV (reference sequence). The CDR3 here is CASSFLGAAQETQYF. The CDR3 DNA follows: TGTGCCAGCAGTTTTTTGGGGGCAGCCCAAGAGACCCAGTACTTC.

This sequence joins TRBV27 and TRBJ2-3, with D possibly matching TRBD2 (6 bases). In germline, CDR1 is MNHEY, CDR2 SMNVEV (reference sequence). The CDR3 spans 13 residues. V lost 2 bases and J lost 5, with 8 bases in between. The CDR3 loop reads CASSLQGGDTQYF. DNA of the CDR3: TGTGCCAGCAGTTTACAGGGAGGAGATACGCAGTATTTT.

This clonotype was seen more than once but under ten times. V and J are TRBV10-3 and TRBJ2-7; TRBD2 matches 14 bases. Per the germline V gene, CDR1 is ENHRY and CDR2 is SYGVKD. V shed 6 bases and J 3 bases; nucleotides not matched to a gene: 7. CDR3 length equals 16 residues. The CDR3 bases are TGTGCCATCAGGCAGGGGACTAGCGGGGGACTCTACGAGCAGTACTTC. Amino acid sequence: CAIRQGTSGGLYEQYF.

A few counts support this clonotype. This sequence joins TRBV6-1 and TRBJ1-2; D unclear. Germline loops: CDR1 MNHNS, CDR2 SASEGT. V lost 6 bases to trimming and J lost 2 bases, with 13 bases between them. This CDR3 has 14 residues. The CDR3 loop is CASRSPTENYGYTF. As DNA, the CDR3 is TGTGCCAGCAGGAGTCCCACAGAGAACTATGGCTACACCTTC.

The chain employs TRBV30 and TRBJ2-7, with 7 nucleotides matching TRBD1. The J segment lost 10 bases and the V segment lost 1 base, leaving 7 bases of the junction unmatched. This CDR3 has 12 residues. In germline, CDR1 is GTSNPN, CDR2 SVGIG (reference sequence). The CDR3 is CAWSETGNEQYF. DNA of the CDR3: TGTGCCTGGAGTGAGACAGGGAATGAACAGTACTTC.

This clonotype was counted a few times. The rearrangement uses TRBV7-2 and TRBJ2-7; 8 nucleotides line up with TRBD1. The germline V gene encodes CDR1 SGHTA and CDR2 FQGNSA. CDR3 size: 13 residues. Losses at the gene ends were 3 bases for V and 10 bases for J; bases not matched to a gene: 8. The CDR3 loop reads CASSFRQGTEQYF. CDR3 coding DNA: TGTGCCAGCAGCTTCAGACAGGGGACAGAACAGTACTTC.

The V gene is TRBV6-1, the J gene TRBJ1-6; D uncertain. The germline CDR1 and CDR2 sequences are MNHNS and SASEGT. The V end was cut by 6 bases, the J end by 11 bases, with 23 bases between. The CDR3 has 16 amino acids. CDR3 DNA: TGTGCCAGCAGGAAGCTAGCGGCCAATCTGCCAGCACCCCTCCACTTT. This encodes CASRKLAANLPAPLHF.